This T cell receptor (beta chain) was observed in a study of CD8 T cells in ankylosing spondylitis. The TCR beta libraries were generated through quantitative 5'-RACE incorporating molecular barcodes. In TCRdb, the 5' RACE reads were re-called with MiXCR into one record per CDR3 protein. The table lists 250,000 to 400,000 distinct CDR3 sequences, 11% of them singletons. This CDR3 is 15 amino acids long. Trimming cost V 1 base and J 1 base, with 9 bases left between them. Germline values: CDR1 SGHTA, CDR2 FQGNSA. This clonotype was detected many times. Its antigen is unknown. Whole-study results and caveats: Disease-linked clones bore a CD8+ phenotype and were relatively rare in peripheral blood. In reactive arthritis synovial fluid and blood, some motif variants had been reported before.

V usage is TRBV7-2 and J usage is TRBJ2-3; no clear D gene. The sequenced sample was blood, either unsorted or a sorted T cell fraction (not recorded which). The TCR comes from a female donor with ankylosing spondylitis or in good health (not recorded which). The CDR3 region is CASSLGNDRTDTQYF. The CDR3 DNA is TGTGCCAGCAGCTTAGGTAATGACCGCACAGATACGCAGTATTTT.